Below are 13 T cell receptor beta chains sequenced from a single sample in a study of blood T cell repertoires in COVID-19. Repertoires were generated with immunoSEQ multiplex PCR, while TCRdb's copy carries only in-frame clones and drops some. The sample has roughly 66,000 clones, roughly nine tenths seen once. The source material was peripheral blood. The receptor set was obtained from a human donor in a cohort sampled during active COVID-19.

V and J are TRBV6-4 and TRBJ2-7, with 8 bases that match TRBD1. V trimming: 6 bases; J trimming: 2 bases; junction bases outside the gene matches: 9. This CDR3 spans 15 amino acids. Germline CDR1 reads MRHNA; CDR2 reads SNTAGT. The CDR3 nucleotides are TGTGCCAGCAGAGACGACAGGGGTCTCGCCTACGAGCAGTACTTC. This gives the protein CASRDDRGLAYEQYF.

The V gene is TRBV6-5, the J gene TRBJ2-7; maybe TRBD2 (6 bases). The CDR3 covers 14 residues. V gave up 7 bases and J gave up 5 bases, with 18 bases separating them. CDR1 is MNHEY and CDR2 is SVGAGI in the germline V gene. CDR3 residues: CASTPGGAGNEQYF. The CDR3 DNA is TGTGCCAGCACTCCCGGGGGTGCTGGAAACGAGCAGTACTTC.

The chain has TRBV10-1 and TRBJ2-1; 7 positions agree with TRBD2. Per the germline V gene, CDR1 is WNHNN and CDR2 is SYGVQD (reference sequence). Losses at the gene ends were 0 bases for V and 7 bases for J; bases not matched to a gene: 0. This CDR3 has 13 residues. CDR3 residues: CASSESRGNEQFF. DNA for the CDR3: TGCGCCAGCAGTGAGTCGCGGGGGAATGAGCAGTTCTTC.

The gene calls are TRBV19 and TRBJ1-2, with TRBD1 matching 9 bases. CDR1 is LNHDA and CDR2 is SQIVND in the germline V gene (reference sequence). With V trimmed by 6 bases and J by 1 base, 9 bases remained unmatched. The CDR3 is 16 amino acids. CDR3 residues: CASSPPQGAGNYGYTF. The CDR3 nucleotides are TGTGCCAGTAGCCCGCCACAGGGGGCTGGTAACTATGGCTACACCTTC.

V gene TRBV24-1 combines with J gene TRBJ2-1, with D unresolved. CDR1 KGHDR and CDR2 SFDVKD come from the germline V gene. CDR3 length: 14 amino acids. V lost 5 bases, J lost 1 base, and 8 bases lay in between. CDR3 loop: CATSATSSYNEQFF. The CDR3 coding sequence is TGTGCCACCAGTGCTACGTCGTCCTACAATGAGCAGTTCTTC.

CDR3 sequence: CASSPGDRANQPQHF. CDR3 nucleotide sequence: TGTGCCAGCAGCCCTGGGGACAGGGCCAATCAGCCCCAGCATTTT. This chain links TRBV28 with TRBJ1-5; 9 bases are shared with TRBD1. Germline assignment: CDR1 MDHEN and CDR2 SYDVKM. The V gene end was trimmed by 6 bases and the J gene end by 3 bases; junction bases not matched to a gene: 6. The CDR3 spans 15 residues.

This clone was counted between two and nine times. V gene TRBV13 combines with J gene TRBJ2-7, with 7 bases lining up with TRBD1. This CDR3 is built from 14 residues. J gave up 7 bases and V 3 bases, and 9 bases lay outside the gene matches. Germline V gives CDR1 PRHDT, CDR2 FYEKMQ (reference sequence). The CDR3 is CASSFQGVAIEQYF. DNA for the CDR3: TGTGCCAGCAGCTTCCAGGGGGTAGCGATTGAGCAGTACTTC. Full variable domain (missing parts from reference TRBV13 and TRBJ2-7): AAGVIQSPRHLIKEKRETATLKCYPIPRHDTVYWYQQGPGQDPQFLISFYEKMQSDKGSIPDRFSAQQFSDYHSELNMSSLELGDSALYFCASSFQGVAIEQYFGPGTRLTVT.

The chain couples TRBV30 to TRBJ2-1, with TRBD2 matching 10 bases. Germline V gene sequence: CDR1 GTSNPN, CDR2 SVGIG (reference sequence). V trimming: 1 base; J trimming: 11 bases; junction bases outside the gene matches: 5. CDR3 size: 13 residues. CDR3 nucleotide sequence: TGTGCCTGGAGTGGGACTAGCGGACAGAAGCAGTTCTTC. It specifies CAWSGTSGQKQFF.

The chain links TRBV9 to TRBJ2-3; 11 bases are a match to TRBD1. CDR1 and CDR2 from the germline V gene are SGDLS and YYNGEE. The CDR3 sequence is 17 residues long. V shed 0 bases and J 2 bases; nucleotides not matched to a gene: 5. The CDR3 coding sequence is TGTGCCAGCAGCGTAGGTATTGGACAGGGGGCCACAGATACGCAGTATTTT. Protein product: CASSVGIGQGATDTQYF.

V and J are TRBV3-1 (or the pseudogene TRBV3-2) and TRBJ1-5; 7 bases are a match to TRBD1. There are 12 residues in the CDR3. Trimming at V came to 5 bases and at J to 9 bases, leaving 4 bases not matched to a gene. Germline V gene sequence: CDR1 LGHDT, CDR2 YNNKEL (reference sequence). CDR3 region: CASSKGQTPQHF. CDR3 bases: TGTGCCAGCAGCAAGGGACAGACGCCCCAGCATTTT.

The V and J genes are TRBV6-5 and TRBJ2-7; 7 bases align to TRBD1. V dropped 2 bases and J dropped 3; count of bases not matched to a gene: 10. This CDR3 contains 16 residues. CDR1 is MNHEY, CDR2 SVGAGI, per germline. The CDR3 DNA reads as TGTGCCAGCAGTTACGCGGAAGGGGGCTGGGGCTACGAGCAGTACTTC. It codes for CASSYAEGGWGYEQYF.

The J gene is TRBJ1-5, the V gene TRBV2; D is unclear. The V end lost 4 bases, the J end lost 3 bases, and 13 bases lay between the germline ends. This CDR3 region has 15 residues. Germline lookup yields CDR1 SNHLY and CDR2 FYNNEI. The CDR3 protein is CASSGLGLNNQPQHF. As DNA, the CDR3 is TGTGCCAGCAGTGGATTGGGCCTAAACAATCAGCCCCAGCATTTT.

Here the CDR3 DNA reads TGTGCCAGCCGGACCCCCGGGGGATCCTACAATGAGCAGTTCTTC. Translated, it gives CASRTPGGSYNEQFF. The V gene is TRBV28, the J gene TRBJ2-1; tentative D call: TRBD2 (6 bases). The V gene's germline CDR1 is MDHEN and CDR2 SYDVKM. The ends were cut back, 8 bases at V and 1 base at J, with 15 bases in the middle. The CDR3 has 15 residues.